This T cell receptor (beta chain) was obtained from a study of blood T cell repertoires in COVID-19. TCRdb's copy holds only in-frame clones and misses some; the assay was immunoSEQ multiplex PCR. The sample gives 150,000 to 200,000 clones, roughly 80% of which show up once; 17% is in the top ten. The CDR3 contains 14 residues. Looked up from germline, CDR1 is LNHDA and CDR2 is SQIVND (reference sequence). Between the trimmed V and J ends, which lost 7 bases and 1 base, there was a span of 13 bases. The cohort comprised adults aged about 18 to 90 years residing in 20 to 30 US areas. Participants' own reports of clinical history determined their cohort assignment. Recovered status in Cohort 3 required two negative PCRs, clearance, or symptom resolution.

V usage is TRBV19 and J usage is TRBJ1-1, with a possible D match to TRBD1 (6 bases). The sequence derives from a woman aged 50 to 65 who had recovered from COVID-19. The sample was PBMCs or T cells enriched from blood (not recorded which). The CDR3 protein is CASIPQGRNTEAFF. The CDR3 DNA reads TGTGCCAGTATCCCTCAGGGGAGGAACACTGAAGCTTTCTTT.